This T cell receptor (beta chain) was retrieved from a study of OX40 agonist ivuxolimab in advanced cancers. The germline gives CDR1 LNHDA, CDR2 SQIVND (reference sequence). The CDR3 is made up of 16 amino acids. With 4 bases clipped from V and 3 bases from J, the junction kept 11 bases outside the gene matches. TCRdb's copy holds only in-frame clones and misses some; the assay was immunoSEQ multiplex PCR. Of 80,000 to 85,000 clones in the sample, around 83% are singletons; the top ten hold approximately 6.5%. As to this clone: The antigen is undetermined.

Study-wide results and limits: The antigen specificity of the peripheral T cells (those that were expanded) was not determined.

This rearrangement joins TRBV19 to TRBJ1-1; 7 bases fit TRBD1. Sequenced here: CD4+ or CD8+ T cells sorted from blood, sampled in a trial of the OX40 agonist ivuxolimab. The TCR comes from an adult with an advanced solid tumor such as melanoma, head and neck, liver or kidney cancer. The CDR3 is CASSTARRRGDTEAFF. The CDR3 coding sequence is TGTGCCAGTAGTACAGCACGGCGCAGGGGGGACACTGAAGCTTTCTTT. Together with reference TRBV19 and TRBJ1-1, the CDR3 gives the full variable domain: DGGITQSPKYLFRKEGQNVTLSCEQNLNHDAMYWYRQDPGQGLRLIYYSQIVNDFQKGDIAEGYSVSREKKESFPLTVTSAQKNPTAFYLCASSTARRRGDTEAFFGQGTRLTVV.